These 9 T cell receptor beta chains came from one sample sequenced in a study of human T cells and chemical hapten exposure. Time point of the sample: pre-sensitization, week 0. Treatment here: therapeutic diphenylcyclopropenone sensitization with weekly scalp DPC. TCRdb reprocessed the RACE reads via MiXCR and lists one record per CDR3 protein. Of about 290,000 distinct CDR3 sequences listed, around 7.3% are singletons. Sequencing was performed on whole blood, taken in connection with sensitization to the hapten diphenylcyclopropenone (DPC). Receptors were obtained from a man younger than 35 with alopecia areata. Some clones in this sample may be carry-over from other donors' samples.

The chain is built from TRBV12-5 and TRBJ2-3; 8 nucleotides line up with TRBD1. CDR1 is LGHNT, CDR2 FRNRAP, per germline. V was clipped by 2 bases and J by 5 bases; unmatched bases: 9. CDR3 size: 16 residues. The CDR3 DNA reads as TGTGCTAGTGGTTTGAAGGCAGGGGGCTTTCAAGATACGCAGTATTTT. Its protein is CASGLKAGGFQDTQYF.

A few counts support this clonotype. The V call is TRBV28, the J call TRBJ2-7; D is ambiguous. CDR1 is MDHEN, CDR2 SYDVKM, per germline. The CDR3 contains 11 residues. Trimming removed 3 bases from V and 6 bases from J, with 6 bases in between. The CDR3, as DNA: TGTGCCAGCAGTTTCTTTCTCGAGCAGTACTTC. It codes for CASSFFLEQYF.

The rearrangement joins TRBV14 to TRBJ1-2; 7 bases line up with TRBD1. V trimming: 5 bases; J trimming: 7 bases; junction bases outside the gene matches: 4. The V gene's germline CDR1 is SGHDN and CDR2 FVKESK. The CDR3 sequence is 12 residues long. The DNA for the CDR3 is TGTGCCAGCAGCTTCGGACAGGCTGGCTACACCTTC. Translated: CASSFGQAGYTF.

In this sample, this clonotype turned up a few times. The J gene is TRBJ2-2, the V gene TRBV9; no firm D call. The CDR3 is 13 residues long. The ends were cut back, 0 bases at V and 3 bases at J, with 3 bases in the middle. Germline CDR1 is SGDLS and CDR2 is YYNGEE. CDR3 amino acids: CASSVVHTGELFF. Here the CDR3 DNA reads TGTGCCAGCAGCGTAGTACACACCGGGGAGCTGTTTTTT.

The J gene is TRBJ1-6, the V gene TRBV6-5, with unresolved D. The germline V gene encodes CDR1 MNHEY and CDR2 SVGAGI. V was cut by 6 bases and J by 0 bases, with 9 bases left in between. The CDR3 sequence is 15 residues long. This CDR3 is CASSSRSSYNSPLHF. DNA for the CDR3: TGTGCCAGCAGCTCGCGAAGCTCCTATAATTCACCCCTCCACTTT.

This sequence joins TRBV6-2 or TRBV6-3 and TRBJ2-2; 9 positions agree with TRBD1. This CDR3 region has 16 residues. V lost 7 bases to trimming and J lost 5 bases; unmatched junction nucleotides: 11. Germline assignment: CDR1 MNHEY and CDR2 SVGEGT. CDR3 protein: CASTERDRVRTGELFF. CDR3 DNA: TGTGCCAGCACCGAAAGGGACAGGGTCCGGACCGGGGAGCTGTTTTTT.

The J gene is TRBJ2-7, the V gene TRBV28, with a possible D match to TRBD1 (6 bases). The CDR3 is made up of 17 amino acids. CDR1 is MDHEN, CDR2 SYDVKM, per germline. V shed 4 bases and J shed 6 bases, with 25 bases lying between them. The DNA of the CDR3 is TGTGCCAGCAGTTCCGTCTGGGACAAGGATCTATTCGGCGAGCAGTACTTC. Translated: CASSSVWDKDLFGEQYF.

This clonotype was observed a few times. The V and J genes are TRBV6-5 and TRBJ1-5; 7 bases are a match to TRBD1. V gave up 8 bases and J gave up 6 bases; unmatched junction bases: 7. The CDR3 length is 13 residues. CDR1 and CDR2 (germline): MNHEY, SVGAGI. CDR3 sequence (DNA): TGTGCCAGCCAGGGGGATTTTAGTCAGCCCCAGCATTTT. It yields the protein CASQGDFSQPQHF.

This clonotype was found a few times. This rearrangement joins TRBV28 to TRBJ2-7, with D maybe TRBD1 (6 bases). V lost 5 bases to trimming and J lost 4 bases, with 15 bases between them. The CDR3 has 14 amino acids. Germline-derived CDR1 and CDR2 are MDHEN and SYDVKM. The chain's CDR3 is CASSHPQGSYEQYF. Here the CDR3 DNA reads TGTGCCAGCAGTCATCCACAGGGTTCATACGAGCAGTACTTC.